Following are 30 T cell receptor beta chains from one sample sequenced in a study of OX40 agonist ivuxolimab in advanced cancers. Measured with immunoSEQ multiplex PCR; TCRdb has only the in-frame clones, and not every one. The repertoire holds roughly 82,000 clones, with 83% as singletons. The sample was CD4+ or CD8+ T cells sorted from blood, taken in a trial of the OX40 agonist ivuxolimab. The receptor source for this set is an adult with an advanced solid tumor such as melanoma, head and neck, liver or kidney cancer.

The gene calls are TRBV30 and TRBJ2-2; D not resolved. CDR3 size: 11 residues. V was trimmed by 5 bases and J by 5 bases, leaving 6 bases between them. Per germline, CDR1 GTSNPN and CDR2 SVGIG (reference sequence). CDR3 residues: CAWGLTGELFF. The CDR3 DNA is TGTGCCTGGGGTCTGACCGGGGAGCTGTTTTTT.

A note on this clone: This sample includes further DNA sequences coding for the same CDR3. This chain joins TRBV18 and TRBJ1-2, with a weak D call TRBD1 (5 bases). Germline values: CDR1 KGHSH, CDR2 LQKENI. The V end lost 2 bases, the J end lost 4 bases, and 5 bases lay between the germline ends. The CDR3 is 12 residues long. Here the CDR3 DNA reads TGTGCCAGCTCACCAGACAGCTATGGCTACACCTTC. Translated: CASSPDSYGYTF.

The rearrangement joins TRBV18 to TRBJ2-5, with 10 positions matching TRBD2. Per germline, CDR1 KGHSH and CDR2 LQKENI. The CDR3 extends over 15 amino acids. With V trimmed by 4 bases and J by 0 bases, 2 bases remained unmatched. DNA of the CDR3: TGTGCCAGCTCACAAGGACTAGCGGACCAAGAGACCCAGTACTTC. Its protein product is CASSQGLADQETQYF.

The V gene is TRBV7-2, the J gene TRBJ2-7; maybe TRBD2 (5 bases). Germline lookup yields CDR1 SGHTA and CDR2 FQGNSA. Trimming took off 5 bases at V and 2 bases at J, with 10 bases between the two ends. This CDR3 is 13 amino acids long. This chain's CDR3 is CASSAQRAYEQYF. CDR3 nucleotide sequence: TGTGCCAGCAGCGCCCAGAGGGCCTACGAGCAGTACTTC.

The V call is TRBV7-8, the J call TRBJ1-2; TRBD1 might be the D (6 bases). The CDR3 has 17 residues. Looked up from germline, CDR1 is SGHVS and CDR2 is FQNEAQ. Trimming removed 1 base at V and 4 bases at J, with 19 bases between. CDR3 residues: CASSLGGALQGGYGYTF. The CDR3, as DNA: TGTGCCAGCAGCTTAGGGGGGGCCCTACAGGGAGGCTATGGCTACACCTTC.

The sample holds one count of this clone. The V gene is TRBV19, the J gene TRBJ2-1, with 7 bases identical to TRBD1. Losses at the gene ends were 4 bases for V and 2 bases for J; bases not matched to a gene: 8. This CDR3 has 16 residues. Germline-derived CDR1 and CDR2 are LNHDA and SQIVND (reference sequence). The CDR3: CASSKLTGPPYNEQFF. The CDR3 DNA is TGTGCCAGTAGTAAGCTGACAGGGCCCCCCTACAATGAGCAGTTCTTC. Based on the CDR3 plus reference TRBV19 and TRBJ2-1, the full variable domain is DGGITQSPKYLFRKEGQNVTLSCEQNLNHDAMYWYRQDPGQGLRLIYYSQIVNDFQKGDIAEGYSVSREKKESFPLTVTSAQKNPTAFYLCASSKLTGPPYNEQFFGPGTRLTVL.

This rearrangement joins TRBV5-4 to TRBJ2-1; D is unclear. The CDR3 totals 15 residues. V lost 0 bases, J lost 2 bases, and 9 bases lay in between. The V gene's germline CDR1 is SGHNT and CDR2 YYREEE (reference sequence). CDR3 loop: CASSLGGRPYNEQFF. CDR3 bases: TGTGCCAGCAGCTTGGGAGGACGTCCCTACAATGAGCAGTTCTTC.

The chain couples TRBV5-6 to TRBJ1-4, with D uncertain. Germline assignment: CDR1 SGHDT and CDR2 YYEEEE. The CDR3 length is 16 residues. The germline V and J ends were trimmed by 4 bases and 5 bases, with 18 bases remaining between them. The CDR3 coding sequence is TGTGCCAGCAGCGACTTCACGGCGTCCTCAAATGAAAAACTGTTTTTT. It is translated as CASSDFTASSNEKLFF.

The rearrangement uses TRBV19 and TRBJ1-3; unclear D gene. Between the trimmed V and J ends, which lost 4 bases and 0 bases, there was a span of 10 bases. The CDR3 covers 15 residues. Germline values: CDR1 LNHDA, CDR2 SQIVND (reference sequence). For the CDR3, the DNA is TGTGCCAGTAGTAGGGTGGAGAGCTCTGGAAACACCATATATTTT. This translates into CASSRVESSGNTIYF.

The V call is TRBV7-2, the J call TRBJ2-5, with a tentative D call TRBD1 (5 bases). The germline gives CDR1 SGHTA, CDR2 FQGNSA. The CDR3 runs to 15 residues. Trimming removed 5 bases from V and 1 base from J, with 14 bases in between. CDR3 loop: CASSRRRGAQETQYF. CDR3 in DNA: TGTGCCAGCAGCCGCCGTAGGGGTGCCCAAGAGACCCAGTACTTC.

In regard to this clone: Other DNA sequences in the sample encode the same CDR3. The chain couples TRBV19 to TRBJ2-1, with D possibly matching TRBD2 (5 bases). Germline CDR1 and CDR2: LNHDA and SQIVND (reference sequence). The V end was cut by 5 bases, the J end by 4 bases, with 9 bases between. The CDR3 totals 13 residues. This chain's CDR3 is CASSPRGYNEQFF. The CDR3 nucleotides read TGTGCCAGTAGTCCCCGGGGATACAATGAGCAGTTCTTC. Drawing the rest from reference TRBV19 and TRBJ2-1, the complete variable domain is DGGITQSPKYLFRKEGQNVTLSCEQNLNHDAMYWYRQDPGQGLRLIYYSQIVNDFQKGDIAEGYSVSREKKESFPLTVTSAQKNPTAFYLCASSPRGYNEQFFGPGTRLTVL.

This chain uses TRBV7-2 with TRBJ2-5, with TRBD2 matching 9 bases. CDR3 size: 16 residues. The J segment lost 4 bases and the V segment lost 1 base, leaving 7 bases of the junction unmatched. From germline, CDR1 is SGHTA and CDR2 FQGNSA. The CDR3 loop reads CASSLEGGGALETQYF. CDR3 nucleotides: TGTGCCAGCAGCTTAGAAGGCGGGGGGGCGTTAGAGACCCAGTACTTC.

This rearrangement joins TRBV5-1 to TRBJ1-1; D ambiguous. The CDR3 is 14 amino acids. The ends were cut back, 4 bases at V and 1 base at J, with 11 bases in the middle. The germline V gene encodes CDR1 SGHRS and CDR2 YFSETQ. The CDR3 here is CASSPAPANTEAFF. CDR3 DNA sequence: TGCGCCAGCAGCCCAGCCCCAGCGAACACTGAAGCTTTCTTT.

This clone has only one observation. The V gene is TRBV6-5, the J gene TRBJ1-2, with no clear D. In germline, CDR1 is MNHEY, CDR2 SVGAGI. The V end was cut by 4 bases, the J end by 7 bases, with 10 bases between. This CDR3 has 12 amino acids. The CDR3 region is CASSFDGRGYTF. CDR3 DNA sequence: TGTGCCAGCAGTTTCGATGGCCGTGGCTACACCTTC.

The chain links TRBV9 to TRBJ2-1; D unresolved. This CDR3 is built from 15 residues. V was trimmed by 0 bases and J by 4 bases, leaving 11 bases between them. CDR1 SGDLS and CDR2 YYNGEE come from the germline V gene. The CDR3 protein is CASSVVTSPYNEQFF. The DNA of the CDR3 is TGTGCCAGCAGCGTAGTTACATCACCTTACAATGAGCAGTTCTTC.

The V call is TRBV15, the J call TRBJ2-2; D is perhaps TRBD2 (5 bases). There are 13 residues in the CDR3. Germline V lookup: CDR1 LNHNV, CDR2 YYDKDF (reference sequence). V shed 0 bases and J shed 7 bases, with 6 bases lying between them. The CDR3 sequence is CATSRDEGGELFF. The CDR3 DNA follows: TGTGCCACCAGCAGAGACGAGGGCGGGGAGCTGTTTTTT. The complete variable domain, with remaining parts taken from reference TRBV15 and TRBJ2-2, reads DAMVIQNPRYQVTQFGKPVTLSCSQTLNHNVMYWYQQKSSQAPKLLFHYYDKDFNNEADTPDNFQSRRPNTSFCFLDIRSPGLGDTAMYLCATSRDEGGELFFGEGSRLTVL.

The chain recombines TRBV5-1 with TRBJ2-1; a weak D match, TRBD2 (7 bases). This CDR3 has 16 residues. Germline V gene sequence: CDR1 SGHRS, CDR2 YFSETQ. V shed 6 bases and J shed 7 bases, with 23 bases lying between them. The CDR3 loop is CASIKGGGPRGNEQFF. CDR3 nucleotide sequence: TGCGCCAGCATCAAAGGGGGGGGGCCGAGGGGTAATGAGCAGTTCTTC.

V is TRBV18 and J is TRBJ2-2; the D is unclear. The CDR3 is 15 residues long. Per the germline V gene, CDR1 is KGHSH and CDR2 is LQKENI. Trimming stripped 2 bases from V and 4 bases from J, with 11 bases between. The CDR3 loop is CASSPRRPSTGELFF. The CDR3 coding sequence is TGTGCCAGCTCACCAAGACGGCCTAGCACCGGGGAGCTGTTTTTT.

The rearrangement uses TRBV11-2 and TRBJ1-2; a weak D match, TRBD1 (5 bases). Germline-derived CDR1 and CDR2 are SGHAT and FQNNGV. V dropped 5 bases and J dropped 7 bases, with 17 bases sitting between them. The CDR3 is made up of 14 amino acids. The CDR3 DNA reads TGTGCCAGCAGCCCCCAACTCACAGGCTTTGGCTACACCTTC. This gives the protein CASSPQLTGFGYTF.

This chain links TRBV19 with TRBJ2-5; no reliable D call. Trimming left V 5 bases short and J 2 bases short, with 9 bases between. The germline gives CDR1 LNHDA, CDR2 SQIVND (reference sequence). The CDR3 has 13 amino acids. CDR3 region: CASSRTVQETQYF. The CDR3 DNA sequence: TGTGCCAGTAGTCGGACGGTTCAAGAGACCCAGTACTTC.

This sequence joins TRBV2 and TRBJ2-1, with 11 bases that match TRBD2. V was clipped by 6 bases and J by 5 bases; unmatched bases: 6. The germline gives CDR1 SNHLY, CDR2 FYNNEI. The CDR3 loop spans 15 amino acids. In DNA form, the CDR3 reads TGTGCCAGCAGGACCGGGACTAGCGGTCACAATGAGCAGTTCTTC. This sequence encodes CASRTGTSGHNEQFF.

This clone was counted once. This CDR3 reads CASSPRFAGTSYNEQFF. The DNA for the CDR3 is TGTGCCAGCTCACCACGGTTCGCGGGGACTTCCTACAATGAGCAGTTCTTC. The chain uses TRBV18 and TRBJ2-1; perhaps TRBD2 as D (6 bases). Germline CDR1 is KGHSH and CDR2 is LQKENI. This CDR3 has 17 amino acids. V dropped 1 base and J dropped 1 base, with 14 bases sitting between them.

The gene calls are TRBV30 and TRBJ1-4; TRBD1 might be the D (5 bases). The CDR3 sequence is 15 residues long. V was pared by 0 bases and J by 3 bases, with 11 bases between. Per germline, CDR1 GTSNPN and CDR2 SVGIG (reference sequence). The CDR3 spells CAWSVMGDSNEKLFF. Written as DNA, the CDR3 is TGTGCCTGGAGTGTGATGGGGGATTCTAATGAAAAACTGTTTTTT.

The chain combines TRBV7-9 with TRBJ2-3; D not resolved. The V end lost 2 bases, the J end lost 0 bases, and 12 bases lay between the germline ends. Germline V gene data show CDR1 as SEHNR and CDR2 as FQNEAQ (reference sequence). The CDR3 has 16 amino acids. CDR3 sequence (DNA): TGTGCCAGCAGCTTAAATAGGCAGTCTAGCACAGATACGCAGTATTTT. This encodes CASSLNRQSSTDTQYF.

To note about this clone: Other DNA variants within this sample encode the same CDR3. The chain employs TRBV7-8 and TRBJ2-7; the D is unclear. Per germline, CDR1 SGHVS and CDR2 FQNEAQ. The CDR3 consists of 12 residues. V lost 1 base to trimming and J lost 4 bases, with 5 bases between them. CDR3 loop: CASSLVGYEQYF. DNA for the CDR3: TGTGCCAGCAGCTTAGTCGGGTACGAGCAGTACTTC.

The V and J genes are TRBV6-1 and TRBJ2-1; 7 bases line up with TRBD1. The CDR3 runs to 15 residues. Germline V lookup: CDR1 MNHNS, CDR2 SASEGT. J gave up 6 bases and V 8 bases, and 13 bases lay outside the gene matches. DNA of the CDR3: TGTGCCAGCTCCATTTCCCCTTCAGGGGGCAATGAGCAGTTCTTC. It specifies CASSISPSGGNEQFF.

This chain connects TRBV4-2 to TRBJ2-7, with TRBD2 identical over 8 bases. CDR3 length: 17 residues. V shed 1 base and J 2 bases; nucleotides not matched to a gene: 10. Germline-derived CDR1 and CDR2 are LGHNA and YNFKEQ. The CDR3 region is CASSQGARGGAPYEQYF. CDR3 coding DNA: TGTGCCAGCAGCCAAGGAGCTCGGGGGGGAGCCCCCTACGAGCAGTACTTC.

This clone was observed a few times. V and J are TRBV6-6 and TRBJ2-7; 8 bases fit TRBD2. This CDR3 contains 14 residues. V was pared by 6 bases and J by 4 bases, with 8 bases of the junction left unmatched. Germline CDR1 MNHNY, CDR2 SVGAGI (reference sequence). CDR3 sequence reads: CASSPTGGGYEQYF. Here the CDR3 DNA reads TGTGCCAGCAGCCCAACGGGGGGGGGTTACGAGCAGTACTTC.

This clone came up once. The chain employs TRBV7-9 and TRBJ1-3, with D hard to call. CDR3 length equals 15 residues. The germline V and J ends were trimmed by 5 bases and 0 bases, with 11 bases remaining between them. The germline V gene has CDR1 SEHNR and CDR2 FQNEAQ (reference sequence). In DNA form, the CDR3 reads TGTGCCAGCAGCCCCCAGTCCGGCTCTGGAAACACCATATATTTT. This gives the protein CASSPQSGSGNTIYF. Together with reference TRBV7-9 and TRBJ1-3, the CDR3 gives the full variable domain: DTGVSQNPRHKITKRGQNVTFRCDPISEHNRLYWYRQTLGQGPEFLTYFQNEAQLEKSRLLSDRFSAERPKGSFSTLEIQRTEQGDSAMYLCASSPQSGSGNTIYFGEGSWLTVV.

V is TRBV6-6 and J is TRBJ1-1; D gene unclear. This CDR3 comprises 13 residues. Trimming removed 7 bases from V and 4 bases from J, with 13 bases in between. Per germline, CDR1 MNHNY and CDR2 SVGAGI (reference sequence). DNA of the CDR3: TGTGCCAGCAACTCCTGGTTAGGCACTGAAGCTTTCTTT. Translated: CASNSWLGTEAFF.